This is a list of T cell receptor beta chains from one sample in a study of early T cells in non-severe SARS-CoV-2 infection. TCRdb fed the 5' RACE reads into MiXCR, producing one record per CDR3 protein. The sample records approximately 56,000 distinct CDR3 sequences, less than 9.5% being singletons. Sequencing was done on a sample of whole blood. Receptors originate from an adult who was a healthcare worker with PCR-confirmed SARS-CoV-2 infection or an uninfected control (not recorded which). The CDR3 runs from the conserved cysteine through the conserved F or W. The order of the fields is clone size, V gene, J gene, CDR3 protein. Part of the rows lack a size; the others show once, few, many or a class for expanded clones.

clone_size: few
v_call: TRBV29-1
j_call: TRBJ2-7
cdr3_aa: CSVQGAGTYEQYF

clone_size: many
v_call: TRBV7-9
j_call: TRBJ2-7
cdr3_aa: CASSLPAFQGRYEQYF

clone_size: NA
v_call: TRBV7-2
j_call: TRBJ2-3
cdr3_aa: CASSQQQADTQYF

clone_size: NA
v_call: TRBV18
j_call: TRBJ1-2
cdr3_aa: CASSPSTGTGHGYTF

clone_size: many
v_call: TRBV11-2
j_call: TRBJ2-7
cdr3_aa: CASSLTGGNYEQYF

clone_size: few
v_call: TRBV5-1
j_call: TRBJ2-7
cdr3_aa: CASSPSETGTYEQYF

clone_size: many
v_call: TRBV6-2/TRBV6-3
j_call: TRBJ1-1
cdr3_aa: CASSQTTGSPSGAFF

clone_size: many
v_call: TRBV20-1
j_call: TRBJ2-7
cdr3_aa: CSARDLTSGGYGQYF

clone_size: NA
v_call: TRBV5-6
j_call: TRBJ2-1
cdr3_aa: CASSLAGAINEQFF

clone_size: many
v_call: TRBV27
j_call: TRBJ2-3
cdr3_aa: CASSKLGQGRDTQYF

clone_size: NA
v_call: TRBV29-1
j_call: TRBJ1-1
cdr3_aa: CSFNGVNTEAFF

clone_size: few
v_call: TRBV20-1
j_call: TRBJ2-1
cdr3_aa: CSAGQDLNNEQFF

clone_size: many
v_call: TRBV20-1
j_call: TRBJ2-3
cdr3_aa: CSAGAGAISEDTQYF

clone_size: few
v_call: TRBV12-3/TRBV12-4
j_call: TRBJ1-3
cdr3_aa: CASSLDSNSGNTIYF

clone_size: many
v_call: TRBV19
j_call: TRBJ2-1
cdr3_aa: CASTIGKLGAGGSNEQFF

clone_size: many
v_call: TRBV2
j_call: TRBJ1-5
cdr3_aa: CASTFRGGNQPQHF

clone_size: many
v_call: TRBV19
j_call: TRBJ2-7
cdr3_aa: CASSFRQGRSEQYF

clone_size: few
v_call: TRBV18
j_call: TRBJ2-3
cdr3_aa: CASSQRTDYSTDTQYF

clone_size: many
v_call: TRBV5-4
j_call: TRBJ2-1
cdr3_aa: CASSSKSAAYNEQFF

clone_size: many
v_call: TRBV11-2
j_call: TRBJ2-5
cdr3_aa: CASSLGPTSGSFLQTQYF

clone_size: many
v_call: TRBV19
j_call: TRBJ2-3
cdr3_aa: CASSPNLAGAADTQYF

clone_size: many
v_call: TRBV28
j_call: TRBJ2-7
cdr3_aa: CASTIAGQNFKTYEQYF

clone_size: few
v_call: TRBV21-1
j_call: TRBJ2-5
cdr3_aa: CASSKADQDRGRETQYF

clone_size: many
v_call: TRBV30
j_call: TRBJ1-1
cdr3_aa: CAWRPPTTGGNTEAFF

clone_size: many
v_call: TRBV12-5
j_call: TRBJ2-5
cdr3_aa: CASGSSSDVWETQYF

clone_size: few
v_call: TRBV19
j_call: TRBJ2-2
cdr3_aa: CASSIGAANTGELFF

clone_size: few
v_call: TRBV20-1
j_call: TRBJ2-7
cdr3_aa: CSALRSGSYEQYF

clone_size: NA
v_call: TRBV10-2
j_call: TRBJ2-3
cdr3_aa: CASSEGLASTDTQYF

clone_size: many
v_call: TRBV12-3/TRBV12-4
j_call: TRBJ2-7
cdr3_aa: CASSLRGLAGGEQYF

clone_size: many
v_call: TRBV3-1
j_call: TRBJ1-6
cdr3_aa: CASSLPGQGLPSLHF

clone_size: many
v_call: TRBV6-1
j_call: TRBJ1-1
cdr3_aa: CAIIDREYDEAFF